These T cell receptor beta chains were read from a single sample in a study of CD8 T cells in ankylosing spondylitis. Via MiXCR, TCRdb re-called the 5' RACE reads, giving one row per CDR3 protein. The sample includes roughly 25,000 distinct CDR3 sequences, about 15% of them seen just once. The specimen sequenced was blood. Receptors were obtained from a male donor with ankylosing spondylitis or in good health (not recorded which). Each CDR3 is given with its conserved first and last residue. A D gene is named only where the DNA matches it firmly. The size entry is marked missing in some rows and otherwise reads once, few, many or a size class.

cdr3_aa cdr3_nt clone_size cdr3_length d_call j_call v_call
CASSFTSGRYVLYNEQFF TGTGCCAGCAGCTTCACTAGCGGGAGGTATGTCCTCTACAATGAGCAGTTCTTC few 18 TRBD2 TRBJ2-1 TRBV7-2
CAISGTTGVNEQFF TGTGCCATCAGTGGAACGACAGGGGTTAATGAGCAGTTCTTC NA 14 TRBD1 TRBJ2-1 TRBV10-3
CASGLISVSLETQYF TGTGCCAGCGGGTTAATTAGCGTGAGTTTGGAGACCCAGTACTTC few 15 NA TRBJ2-5 TRBV2
CASSGYRGNSYNEQFF TGTGCCAGCAGCGGATACAGGGGGAACTCCTACAATGAGCAGTTCTTC few 16 TRBD1 TRBJ2-1 TRBV7-9
CATSPQRRGKPKNIQYF TGTGCCACCAGCCCCCAGAGGAGGGGGAAGCCCAAAAACATTCAGTACTTC many 17 NA TRBJ2-4 TRBV15
CASSTGQMNTEAFF TGTGCCAGCAGCACGGGACAGATGAACACTGAAGCTTTCTTT few 14 TRBD1 TRBJ1-1 TRBV7-2
CASSLLRDSEQFF TGTGCCAGCAGCTTACTGCGGGATAGTGAGCAGTTCTTC NA 13 NA TRBJ2-1 TRBV11-3
CASSPRARETQYF TGTGCCAGTAGTCCCCGCGCGCGGGAGACCCAGTACTTC NA 13 NA TRBJ2-5 TRBV19
CASSPFGRDDEQYF TGTGCCAGCAGTCCGTTTGGAAGGGACGACGAGCAGTACTTC NA 14 NA TRBJ2-7 TRBV7-1
CSVRGPTEAFF TGCAGCGTTCGGGGGCCCACTGAAGCTTTCTTT once 11 NA TRBJ1-1 TRBV29-1
CASSTGGTNTGELFF TGTGCCAGCAGCACAGGGGGAACGAACACCGGGGAGCTGTTTTTT NA 15 TRBD1 TRBJ2-2 TRBV7-9
CASRSRGTYNQPQHF TGTGCCAGCAGGTCCCGTGGGACATACAATCAGCCCCAGCATTTT few 15 NA TRBJ1-5 TRBV28
CASSHPGGIPGEQFF TGTGCCAGCAGCCACCCCGGCGGGATTCCGGGTGAGCAGTTCTTC NA 15 NA TRBJ2-1 TRBV4-2
CASSLDLGDIQYF TGTGCCAGCAGCTTAGACTTGGGGGACATTCAGTACTTC few 13 NA TRBJ2-4 TRBV11-2
CASSDPNPNIQYF TGTGCCAGCAGTGACCCTAATCCGAACATTCAGTACTTC NA 13 NA TRBJ2-4 TRBV28
CASSPGSQYTNEQFF TGTGCCAGCTCACCAGGGTCCCAATACACCAATGAGCAGTTCTTC once 15 NA TRBJ2-1 TRBV18
CASSLQGSLRGTGELFF TGTGCCAGCAGCTTACAAGGGTCCCTTCGGGGCACCGGGGAGCTGTTTTTT NA 17 NA TRBJ2-2 TRBV7-2
CASRDRQEQFF TGTGCCAGTAGGGACAGACAAGAGCAGTTCTTC NA 11 NA TRBJ2-1 TRBV19
CASSPTTGRETQYF TGTGCCAGCAGTCCCACGACAGGGCGAGAGACCCAGTACTTC NA 14 TRBD1 TRBJ2-5 TRBV12-3/TRBV12-4
CSVLLRDRGSDEQFF TGCAGCGTTCTCCTCCGGGACAGGGGTTCGGACGAGCAGTTCTTC many 15 TRBD1 TRBJ2-1 TRBV29-1
CASSLSSGRRADTQYF TGCGCCAGCAGCCTGAGTAGCGGGAGGCGGGCAGATACGCAGTATTTT many 16 TRBD2 TRBJ2-3 TRBV4-3
CASSTRRTNTGELFF TGTGCCAGCAGTACTCGACGGACGAACACCGGGGAGCTGTTTTTT NA 15 NA TRBJ2-2 TRBV12-3/TRBV12-4
CASSYSSWELFF TGTGCCAGCAGTTACTCGAGTTGGGAGCTGTTTTTT many 12 NA TRBJ2-2 TRBV6-2/TRBV6-3
CASSPARILSVGSPLHF TGCGCCAGCAGCCCCGCGAGGATTCTCTCTGTTGGTTCACCCCTCCACTTT NA 17 NA TRBJ1-6 TRBV4-3
CASSLRQGWGYTF TGTGCCAGCAGCTTGAGACAGGGATGGGGCTACACCTTC NA 13 TRBD1 TRBJ1-2 TRBV7-9